Listed below are T cell receptor beta chains from one sample, sequenced in a study of T cells in Graves' hyperthyroidism and ophthalmopathy. From the multiplex PCR reads, TCRdb called clonotypes with MiXCR, one entry per CDR3 protein. The data show around 340,000 distinct CDR3 sequences, with roughly 15% seen just once and 34% held by the top ten. Sequenced: blood. The receptor source for this set is a woman aged 25 to 45 with Graves' hyperthyroidism that later progressed to Graves' ophthalmopathy. Each CDR3 is given with its conserved first and last residue. The order of the fields is V gene, clone size, D gene, J gene, CDR3 protein, CDR3 DNA. D genes are given only for firm matches. A row's size may be missing; if present it is once, few, many or a size class.

V gene: TRBV6-1; clone size: many; D gene: .; J gene: TRBJ2-1; CDR3 protein: CASSSTGVAASYNEQFF; CDR3 DNA: TGTGCCAGCAGTTCAACTGGGGTAGCGGCCTCCTACAATGAGCAGTTCTTC
V gene: TRBV28; clone size: many; D gene: TRBD1; J gene: TRBJ2-7; CDR3 protein: CASSLTGGGFREQYF; CDR3 DNA: TGTGCCAGCAGCCTGACAGGGGGCGGGTTTAGAGAGCAGTACTTC
V gene: TRBV28; clone size: .; D gene: TRBD2; J gene: TRBJ2-5; CDR3 protein: CASSRIPSGRPTAETQYF; CDR3 DNA: TGTGCCAGCAGCCGAATCCCGAGCGGGAGACCGACGGCGGAGACCCAGTACTTC
V gene: TRBV5-1; clone size: many; D gene: TRBD2; J gene: TRBJ2-5; CDR3 protein: CASSAGLAGKETQYF; CDR3 DNA: TGCGCCAGCAGCGCGGGACTAGCGGGGAAAGAGACCCAGTACTTC
V gene: TRBV28; clone size: many; D gene: .; J gene: TRBJ2-3; CDR3 protein: CASSPRGAGAFHTQYF; CDR3 DNA: TGTGCCAGCAGCCCCCGGGGGGCGGGTGCGTTCCATACGCAGTATTTT
V gene: TRBV2; clone size: many; D gene: TRBD2; J gene: TRBJ2-3; CDR3 protein: CASITGGVTDTQYF; CDR3 DNA: TGTGCCAGCATTACGGGGGGAGTGACAGATACGCAGTATTTT
V gene: TRBV14; clone size: many; D gene: .; J gene: TRBJ1-2; CDR3 protein: CASSPQISGYYGYTF; CDR3 DNA: TGTGCCAGCAGCCCTCAAATTTCGGGTTACTATGGCTACACCTTC
V gene: TRBV4-2; clone size: .; D gene: .; J gene: TRBJ2-2; CDR3 protein: CASSQDGTPGVWLFF; CDR3 DNA: TGTGCCAGCAGCCAAGACGGGACTCCCGGAGTGTGGCTGTTTTTT
V gene: TRBV24-1; clone size: .; D gene: .; J gene: TRBJ2-3; CDR3 protein: CATGTSTDTQYF; CDR3 DNA: TGTGCCACCGGGACTAGCACAGATACGCAGTATTTT
V gene: TRBV10-3; clone size: .; D gene: .; J gene: TRBJ2-6; CDR3 protein: CAISESGGTGANVLTF; CDR3 DNA: TGTGCCATCAGTGAGTCCGGGGGAACTGGGGCCAACGTCCTGACTTTC
V gene: TRBV5-8; clone size: few; D gene: TRBD1; J gene: TRBJ2-5; CDR3 protein: CASRLRTGGILETQYF; CDR3 DNA: TGTGCCAGCAGACTCAGGACAGGGGGCATTTTGGAGACCCAGTACTTC
V gene: TRBV5-1; clone size: few; D gene: .; J gene: TRBJ2-7; CDR3 protein: CASSLGGPYEQYF; CDR3 DNA: TGCGCCAGCAGCTTGGGCGGCCCCTACGAGCAGTACTTC
V gene: TRBV2; clone size: many; D gene: .; J gene: TRBJ1-1; CDR3 protein: CASSEDWNTEAFF; CDR3 DNA: TGTGCCAGCAGTGAAGACTGGAACACTGAAGCTTTCTTT
V gene: TRBV2; clone size: many; D gene: TRBD2; J gene: TRBJ2-1; CDR3 protein: CASSYGLAGGLNEQFF; CDR3 DNA: TGTGCCAGCAGTTACGGACTAGCGGGAGGTCTGAATGAGCAGTTCTTC
V gene: TRBV28; clone size: many; D gene: TRBD1; J gene: TRBJ2-3; CDR3 protein: CASSERGTGYTDTQYF; CDR3 DNA: TGTGCCAGCAGCGAAAGGGGGACAGGGTACACAGATACGCAGTATTTT
V gene: TRBV5-6; clone size: many; D gene: TRBD1; J gene: TRBJ2-7; CDR3 protein: CASSPSWRDRGSHDWREQYF; CDR3 DNA: TGTGCCAGCAGCCCCTCTTGGAGGGACAGGGGGTCTCACGATTGGCGCGAGCAGTACTTC
V gene: TRBV12-3/TRBV12-4; clone size: .; D gene: TRBD1; J gene: TRBJ2-7; CDR3 protein: CASSGTGEKQYF; CDR3 DNA: TGTGCCAGCAGCGGGACAGGGGAAAAGCAGTACTTC
V gene: TRBV12-3/TRBV12-4; clone size: .; D gene: TRBD1; J gene: TRBJ1-6; CDR3 protein: CASMQTGDILDSPLHF; CDR3 DNA: TGTGCCAGCATGCAGACAGGGGATATATTGGATTCACCCCTCCACTTT
V gene: TRBV15; clone size: many; D gene: TRBD1; J gene: TRBJ2-3; CDR3 protein: CATSRGGLGQGDTDTQYF; CDR3 DNA: TGTGCCACCAGCAGAGGAGGATTGGGACAGGGGGACACAGATACGCAGTATTTT
V gene: TRBV28; clone size: .; D gene: TRBD1; J gene: TRBJ1-4; CDR3 protein: CASSAAGTGIEKLFF; CDR3 DNA: TGTGCCAGCAGTGCAGCCGGGACAGGGATCGAAAAACTGTTTTTT
V gene: TRBV19; clone size: many; D gene: TRBD1; J gene: TRBJ2-1; CDR3 protein: CASSSPRTGLMFF; CDR3 DNA: TGTGCCAGTAGTTCTCCTCGGACAGGACTTATGTTCTTC
V gene: TRBV20-1; clone size: few; D gene: .; J gene: TRBJ2-1; CDR3 protein: CSALEDGYNEQFF; CDR3 DNA: TGCAGTGCTTTAGAGGACGGCTACAATGAGCAGTTCTTC
V gene: TRBV20-1; clone size: .; D gene: .; J gene: TRBJ2-3; CDR3 protein: CSARGRQPLFADTQYF; CDR3 DNA: TGCAGTGCTAGGGGACGGCAGCCCCTGTTCGCAGATACGCAGTATTTT
V gene: TRBV27; clone size: .; D gene: TRBD1; J gene: TRBJ1-2; CDR3 protein: CASSGTGTNGYTF; CDR3 DNA: TGTGCCAGCAGTGGGACAGGGACGAATGGCTACACCTTC
V gene: TRBV2; clone size: many; D gene: .; J gene: TRBJ1-5; CDR3 protein: CASSEALIGQPQHF; CDR3 DNA: TGTGCCAGCAGTGAAGCGCTTATCGGTCAGCCCCAGCATTTT
V gene: TRBV28; clone size: many; D gene: .; J gene: TRBJ2-7; CDR3 protein: CASSLGGHYEQYF; CDR3 DNA: TGTGCCAGCAGTTTAGGAGGGCACTACGAGCAGTACTTC
V gene: TRBV12-3/TRBV12-4; clone size: many; D gene: .; J gene: TRBJ2-3; CDR3 protein: CASSNRKVDTQYF; CDR3 DNA: TGTGCCAGCAGTAATCGGAAGGTAGATACGCAGTATTTT
V gene: TRBV11-2; clone size: many; D gene: .; J gene: TRBJ1-2; CDR3 protein: CASSPVLGTRRGYTF; CDR3 DNA: TGTGCCAGCAGCCCCGTCCTGGGTACCCGTCGAGGCTACACCTTC
V gene: TRBV12-3/TRBV12-4; clone size: many; D gene: TRBD1; J gene: TRBJ1-5; CDR3 protein: CASSSTRTGRQPQHF; CDR3 DNA: TGTGCCAGCAGCTCCACCCGGACAGGGCGACAGCCCCAGCATTTT
V gene: TRBV11-2; clone size: many; D gene: .; J gene: TRBJ2-7; CDR3 protein: CASSLLVSTYEQYF; CDR3 DNA: TGTGCCAGCAGCTTATTGGTCAGTACCTACGAGCAGTACTTC
V gene: TRBV27; clone size: .; D gene: .; J gene: TRBJ2-2; CDR3 protein: CASSFRQGSVSGELFF; CDR3 DNA: TGTGCCAGCAGTTTCCGCCAGGGGTCGGTGTCCGGGGAGCTGTTTTTT
V gene: TRBV27; clone size: many; D gene: .; J gene: TRBJ1-5; CDR3 protein: CASSLIGYSNQPQHF; CDR3 DNA: TGTGCCAGCAGTTTGATCGGTTATAGCAATCAGCCCCAGCATTTT
V gene: TRBV2; clone size: many; D gene: .; J gene: TRBJ1-2; CDR3 protein: CASSGSGNYGYTF; CDR3 DNA: TGTGCCAGCAGTGGATCAGGGAACTATGGCTACACCTTC
V gene: TRBV28; clone size: many; D gene: TRBD1; J gene: TRBJ2-7; CDR3 protein: CASSLTGTGVEQYF; CDR3 DNA: TGTGCCAGCAGCCTCACCGGGACAGGGGTCGAGCAGTACTTC
V gene: TRBV30; clone size: .; D gene: .; J gene: TRBJ2-6; CDR3 protein: CAWSVQGSGANVLTF; CDR3 DNA: TGTGCCTGGAGTGTCCAAGGCTCTGGGGCCAACGTCCTGACTTTC
V gene: TRBV24-1; clone size: many; D gene: .; J gene: TRBJ1-2; CDR3 protein: CATSDSGWGYTF; CDR3 DNA: TGTGCCACCAGTGATTCGGGATGGGGCTACACCTTC
V gene: TRBV7-9; clone size: once; D gene: .; J gene: TRBJ1-2; CDR3 protein: CASSSATAPYGYTF; CDR3 DNA: TGTGCCAGCAGCTCAGCGACAGCGCCCTATGGCTACACCTTC
V gene: TRBV3-1; clone size: many; D gene: TRBD2; J gene: TRBJ2-1; CDR3 protein: CASSPRLAGSHNEQFF; CDR3 DNA: TGTGCCAGCAGCCCGCGACTAGCGGGATCCCACAATGAGCAGTTCTTC
V gene: TRBV13; clone size: .; D gene: TRBD1; J gene: TRBJ1-2; CDR3 protein: CASSSDRDRLPNGYTF; CDR3 DNA: TGTGCCAGCAGCTCCGACCGGGACAGGCTCCCTAATGGCTACACCTTC
V gene: TRBV2; clone size: many; D gene: .; J gene: TRBJ2-2; CDR3 protein: CASISESHQATGELFF; CDR3 DNA: TGTGCCAGCATCAGTGAGTCTCACCAAGCCACCGGGGAGCTGTTTTTT
V gene: TRBV7-9; clone size: many; D gene: .; J gene: TRBJ2-1; CDR3 protein: CASSLALRHGSSYNEQFF; CDR3 DNA: TGTGCCAGCAGCTTAGCCCTTCGGCATGGAAGCTCCTACAATGAGCAGTTCTTC